The 32 T cell receptor beta chains given below trace back to one sample, sequenced in a study of cytomegalovirus exposure and HLA in healthy donors. PCR employed 60 Vbeta and 13 Jbeta primers. Generated by immunoSEQ multiplex PCR, the TCRdb table keeps only in-frame clones and is missing some. The repertoire consists of about 160,000 clones, with 80% occurring once and the leading ten covering approximately 4.8%. Sequencing was done on a sample of PBMCs. The receptor source for this set is a man younger than 45 in good health and CMV-seronegative.

V usage is TRBV6-5 and J usage is TRBJ1-2; 7 bases map to TRBD1. J lost 3 bases, V lost 4 bases, and 5 bases had no gene match. CDR3 size: 14 residues. Germline V lookup: CDR1 MNHEY, CDR2 SVGAGI. The CDR3 DNA reads TGTGCCAGCAGTTTGACAGGGAGGCACTATGGCTACACCTTC. This encodes CASSLTGRHYGYTF.

This clone was recorded only once. Other nucleotide sequences from this sample produce the same CDR3. The chain joins TRBV30 to TRBJ1-2; 9 bases are shared with TRBD1. Germline assignment: CDR1 GTSNPN and CDR2 SVGIG (reference sequence). The V segment lost 0 bases and the J segment 5 bases; nucleotides outside the gene matches: 7. The CDR3 runs 15 residues. The CDR3 region has the DNA TGTGCCTGGAGTGTAGAGGCTGGACAGGGGTATGGCTACACCTTC. Protein product: CAWSVEAGQGYGYTF.

The chain carries TRBV5-6 and TRBJ1-2; D not certain. The CDR3 consists of 14 residues. Germline loops: CDR1 SGHDT, CDR2 YYEEEE. Trimming removed 1 base at V and 5 bases at J, with 12 bases between. DNA for the CDR3: TGTGCCAGCAGCTTGAGCACCATCTATTATGGCTACACCTTC. It specifies CASSLSTIYYGYTF.

Concerning this clone: Its ends do not fully match the called genes, so a read error is possible. This rearrangement joins TRBV7-2 to TRBJ1-1; D not certain. Germline V gene data show CDR1 as SGHTA and CDR2 as FQGNSA. The CDR3 sequence is 14 residues long. CDR3 bases: TGTGCCAGCAGTTTAGATGGGTGGGAGACTGAAGCTTTCTTT. It encodes CASSLDGWETEAFF.

The J gene is TRBJ2-2, the V gene TRBV7-3; TRBD2 is a possible D gene (5 bases). CDR3 size: 16 residues. With 3 bases removed from V and 6 bases from J, the gap between germline ends came to 17 bases. Per germline, CDR1 SGHTA and CDR2 FQGTGA. The CDR3 nucleotides read TGTGCCAGCAGCTTCAATAACCGGGGAGTATCCGGGGAGCTGTTTTTT. Translation gives CASSFNNRGVSGELFF.

The CDR3 bases are TGTGCCAGCTCACCGGGACAGGGCTCCTACGAGCAGTACTTC. Translation: CASSPGQGSYEQYF. This chain joins TRBV18 and TRBJ2-7; 9 bases line up with TRBD1. The CDR3 has 14 residues. The germline gives CDR1 KGHSH, CDR2 LQKENI. With V trimmed by 3 bases and J by 0 bases, 0 bases remained unmatched.

This clone was counted a few times. The chain uses TRBV6-5 and TRBJ1-2; 9 bases match TRBD1. Germline lookup yields CDR1 MNHEY and CDR2 SVGAGI. The CDR3 spans 14 residues. The ends lost 8 bases at V and 3 bases at J; junction bases unmatched: 7. The CDR3 protein is CASSFRDRDYGYTF. The CDR3 DNA reads TGTGCCAGCTCTTTCCGGGACAGGGACTATGGCTACACCTTC.

The genes are TRBV28 and TRBJ1-6; TRBD1 is a possible D gene (5 bases). CDR1 and CDR2 (germline): MDHEN, SYDVKM. This CDR3 has 15 residues. V lost 6 bases and J lost 0, with 9 bases in between. The CDR3 nucleotides are TGTGCCAGCAGCCAGGACAACTCCTATAATTCACCCCTCCACTTT. Its protein product is CASSQDNSYNSPLHF.

The rearrangement links TRBV19 to TRBJ2-5; D is possibly TRBD2 (6 bases). V shed 6 bases and J shed 1 base, with 15 bases lying between them. Germline-derived CDR1 and CDR2 are LNHDA and SQIVND (reference sequence). The CDR3 spans 15 residues. CDR3 sequence reads: CASSPTGLLQETQYF. DNA for the CDR3: TGTGCCAGTAGCCCCACGGGACTCCTCCAAGAGACCCAGTACTTC.

This clone was detected only once. CDR3 protein: CASSLPTGRSTKGQYF. In DNA form, the CDR3 reads TGTGCCAGCAGTTTACCGACCGGGAGATCTACGAAGGGGCAGTACTTC. The chain employs TRBV28 and TRBJ2-7, with D possibly TRBD2 on 6 matching bases. Germline CDR1 reads MDHEN; CDR2 reads SYDVKM. V was pared by 2 bases and J by 9 bases, with 23 bases between. The CDR3 covers 16 residues.

This rearrangement joins TRBV6-6 to TRBJ1-1; D is possibly TRBD1 (5 bases). CDR3 length equals 14 residues. The germline CDR1 and CDR2 sequences are MNHNY and SVGAGI (reference sequence). V gave up 8 bases and J gave up 3 bases, with 16 bases separating them. CDR3: CASGPPGKHTEAFF. CDR3 in DNA: TGTGCCAGCGGACCCCCAGGGAAGCACACTGAAGCTTTCTTT.

The V and J genes are TRBV10-3 and TRBJ1-2; TRBD1 agrees at 7 bases. CDR3 length: 15 amino acids. J lost 5 bases, V lost 6 bases, and 12 bases had no gene match. The V gene's germline CDR1 is ENHRY and CDR2 SYGVKD. The CDR3 DNA follows: TGTGCCATCAGGAAGATTACCGGGACAGATTATGGCTACACCTTC. This sequence encodes CAIRKITGTDYGYTF.

V and J are TRBV27 and TRBJ2-7; tentatively, D is TRBD1 (5 bases). V lost 7 bases and J lost 2, with 12 bases in between. CDR1 and CDR2 from the germline V gene are MNHEY and SMNVEV (reference sequence). The CDR3 runs 13 residues. The CDR3 DNA reads TGTGCCAGCAAAACAGGTCTTCCCTACGAGCAGTACTTC. It yields the protein CASKTGLPYEQYF.

The chain joins TRBV5-1 to TRBJ2-7; unclear D gene. Germline V gene lookup returns CDR1 SGHRS and CDR2 YFSETQ. The V end was cut by 7 bases, the J end by 0 bases, with 8 bases between. CDR3 length equals 12 residues. The CDR3 DNA reads as TGCGCCAGCCGCAGATACTCCTACGAGCAGTACTTC. Translating gives CASRRYSYEQYF.

This sequence joins TRBV10-3 and TRBJ2-1; D is ambiguous. Germline CDR1 ENHRY, CDR2 SYGVKD. The CDR3 is made up of 14 amino acids. V gave up 0 bases and J gave up 2 bases, with 5 bases separating them. This CDR3 reads CAISESPAYNEQFF. In DNA form, the CDR3 reads TGTGCCATCAGTGAGTCCCCGGCCTACAATGAGCAGTTCTTC.

The gene calls are TRBV30 and TRBJ2-1; D possibly corresponds to TRBD2 (7 bases). There are 14 residues in the CDR3. V dropped 2 bases and J dropped 15 bases, with 23 bases sitting between them. CDR1 and CDR2 from the germline V gene are GTSNPN and SVGIG (reference sequence). CDR3 coding DNA: TGTGCCTGGAGTCAAGGGGGGGTAGGGCAGGGAGGGTTCTTC. This encodes CAWSQGGVGQGGFF.

Comment on this clone: At the DNA level, this CDR3 is encoded by other sequences in the same sample as well. The V and J genes are TRBV27 and TRBJ2-1; 9 bases fit TRBD2. Trimming at V came to 9 bases and at J to 4 bases, leaving 7 bases not matched to a gene. The CDR3 length is 14 residues. Germline assignment: CDR1 MNHEY and CDR2 SMNVEV (reference sequence). The CDR3 region has the DNA TGTGCCAGTAGGCTAGCGGGAAATTACAATGAGCAGTTCTTC. This sequence encodes CASRLAGNYNEQFF.

J is TRBJ1-2 and V is TRBV19; 7 nucleotides line up with TRBD1. The CDR3 loop spans 15 amino acids. In germline, CDR1 is LNHDA, CDR2 SQIVND (reference sequence). V trimming: 6 bases; J trimming: 4 bases; junction bases outside the gene matches: 11. CDR3 coding DNA: TGTGCCAGTAGCGACCCCGGTGGGGACAGCTATGGCTACACCTTC. Encoded protein: CASSDPGGDSYGYTF.

The chain couples TRBV5-1 to TRBJ2-2, with D possibly matching TRBD1 (6 bases). Looked up from germline, CDR1 is SGHRS and CDR2 is YFSETQ. V lost 3 bases and J 5 bases, leaving 8 bases between the germline ends. This CDR3 region has 13 residues. CDR3 bases: TGCGCCAGCAGCTACAGGGAAACCGGGGAGCTGTTTTTT. This translates into CASSYRETGELFF. The complete variable domain, with remaining parts taken from reference TRBV5-1 and TRBJ2-2, reads KAGVTQTPRYLIKTRGQQVTLSCSPISGHRSVSWYQQTPGQGLQFLFEYFSETQRNKGNFPGRFSGRQFSNSRSEMNVSTLELGDSALYLCASSYRETGELFFGEGSRLTVL.

The chain employs TRBV7-7 and TRBJ1-5, with no clear D. Trimming cost V 11 bases and J 9 bases, with 20 bases left between them. The CDR3 loop spans 13 amino acids. The germline V gene encodes CDR1 SSHAT and CDR2 FNYEAQ (reference sequence). The CDR3 DNA sequence: TGTGCCGCCGAGGGCGATATAGGAGGGCCCCAGCATTTT. Protein product: CAAEGDIGGPQHF.

The chain has TRBV27 and TRBJ1-5, with a possible D match to TRBD1 (5 bases). The V end lost 10 bases, the J end lost 4 bases, and 17 bases lay between the germline ends. There are 14 residues in the CDR3. The germline gives CDR1 MNHEY, CDR2 SMNVEV (reference sequence). The CDR3 bases are TGTGCCACCCGGGGGGTGTTTGAAAATCAGCCCCAGCATTTT. It translates to CATRGVFENQPQHF.

This clone has just one count. The chain has TRBV11-2 and TRBJ2-1, with D possibly matching TRBD2 (7 bases). Germline CDR1 and CDR2: SGHAT and FQNNGV. CDR3 length: 15 residues. Trimming left V 4 bases short and J 15 bases short, with 25 bases between. The CDR3 protein is CASSSTLVGGVNRFF. CDR3 sequence (DNA): TGTGCCAGCAGCTCCACTTTAGTAGGGGGGGTGAACCGGTTCTTC.

This chain links TRBV7-3 with TRBJ2-7; weak D call: TRBD2 (6 bases). Germline values: CDR1 SGHTA, CDR2 FQGTGA. The CDR3 contains 14 residues. The V and J ends lost 5 bases and 2 bases respectively, with 13 bases between them. This CDR3 reads CASSPEGLPYEQYF. For the CDR3, the DNA is TGTGCCAGCAGCCCGGAGGGGCTCCCCTACGAGCAGTACTTC.

The chain recombines TRBV27 with TRBJ2-1, with 7 bases lining up with TRBD2. CDR3 length: 15 residues. Germline CDR1 is MNHEY and CDR2 is SMNVEV (reference sequence). V was pared by 4 bases and J by 5 bases, with 8 bases of the junction left unmatched. CDR3 coding DNA: TGTGCCAGCAGTTCACGCGGGAGACAGAACAATGAGCAGTTCTTC. This encodes CASSSRGRQNNEQFF.

This clone was observed a few times. The gene calls are TRBV11-3 and TRBJ2-7; 7 bases map to TRBD1. Looked up from germline, CDR1 is SGHNT and CDR2 is YENEEA. Trimming at V came to 6 bases and at J to 6 bases, leaving 11 bases not matched to a gene. The CDR3 consists of 14 residues. In DNA, the CDR3 is TGTGCCAGCAGTTCCCGACGGGACAGCCTCGAGCAGTACTTC. Encoded protein: CASSSRRDSLEQYF.

In this sample, this clone turned up once. The chain has TRBV13 and TRBJ2-5; D might be TRBD2 (6 bases). The CDR3 has 16 amino acids. Germline CDR1 PRHDT, CDR2 FYEKMQ (reference sequence). Trimming left V 0 bases short and J 2 bases short, with 13 bases between. CDR3: CASSLGSRAGQETQYF. CDR3 in DNA: TGTGCCAGCAGCTTAGGCAGCAGGGCGGGACAAGAGACCCAGTACTTC.

V and J are TRBV7-6 and TRBJ1-1; 7 nucleotides agree with TRBD1. The CDR3 has 14 residues. CDR1 is SGHVS, CDR2 FNYEAQ, per germline. V lost 4 bases and J lost 6; bases outside the gene matches: 8. CDR3 amino acids: CASSSTGVLSEAFF. CDR3 coding DNA: TGTGCCAGCAGCTCAACAGGGGTTCTCTCTGAAGCTTTCTTT. Combining the CDR3 with reference TRBV7-6 and TRBJ1-1 gives the whole variable domain GAGVSQSPRYKVTKRGQDVALRCDPISGHVSLYWYRQALGQGPEFLTYFNYEAQQDKSGLPNDRFSAERPEGSISTLTIQRTEQRDSAMYRCASSSTGVLSEAFFGQGTRLTVV.

The chain links TRBV10-3 to TRBJ1-1; D perhaps matches TRBD1 (5 bases). The CDR3 contains 13 residues. CDR1 is ENHRY and CDR2 is SYGVKD in the germline V gene. V lost 7 bases and J lost 2, with 11 bases in between. CDR3 bases: TGTGCCATCAACCAGGGCGGAAACACTGAAGCTTTCTTT. Amino acid sequence: CAINQGGNTEAFF.

This clone was seen a handful of times. The V and J genes are TRBV7-3 and TRBJ2-1, with 8 bases fitting TRBD2. Trimming removed 3 bases from V and 5 bases from J; junction bases left unmatched: 6. Per germline, CDR1 SGHTA and CDR2 FQGTGA. This CDR3 contains 15 residues. CDR3 nucleotides: TGTGCCAGCAGCTTGGGGCTAGCGGGCAACAATGAGCAGTTCTTC. Its translation is CASSLGLAGNNEQFF.

In this sample, this clone turned up a few times. The CDR3 region is CATSSQTGMGETQYF. The CDR3 DNA reads as TGTGCCACCAGCAGCCAAACAGGGATGGGGGAGACCCAGTACTTC. The V call is TRBV15, the J call TRBJ2-5; D possibly corresponds to TRBD1 (6 bases). The CDR3 covers 15 residues. Trimming took off 3 bases at V and 5 bases at J, with 16 bases between the two ends. CDR1 and CDR2 (germline): LNHNV, YYDKDF (reference sequence).

This clone was seen only a few times. The J gene is TRBJ2-7, the V gene TRBV9; tentatively, D is TRBD2 (6 bases). The germline V gene encodes CDR1 SGDLS and CDR2 YYNGEE. Trimming removed 4 bases at V and 2 bases at J, with 16 bases between. The CDR3 is 15 residues long. CDR3 protein: CASSLRGGLPYEQYF. The CDR3 nucleotides read TGTGCCAGCAGCCTAAGAGGAGGGCTGCCCTACGAGCAGTACTTC.

CDR3 in amino acids: CASSLDTLETQYF. The DNA of the CDR3 is TGTGCCAGCAGCTTAGACACCTTAGAGACCCAGTACTTC. This chain connects TRBV7-2 to TRBJ2-5; D gene uncertain. CDR1 SGHTA and CDR2 FQGNSA come from the germline V gene. This CDR3 region has 13 residues. Trimming took off 1 base at V and 4 bases at J, with 7 bases between the two ends.